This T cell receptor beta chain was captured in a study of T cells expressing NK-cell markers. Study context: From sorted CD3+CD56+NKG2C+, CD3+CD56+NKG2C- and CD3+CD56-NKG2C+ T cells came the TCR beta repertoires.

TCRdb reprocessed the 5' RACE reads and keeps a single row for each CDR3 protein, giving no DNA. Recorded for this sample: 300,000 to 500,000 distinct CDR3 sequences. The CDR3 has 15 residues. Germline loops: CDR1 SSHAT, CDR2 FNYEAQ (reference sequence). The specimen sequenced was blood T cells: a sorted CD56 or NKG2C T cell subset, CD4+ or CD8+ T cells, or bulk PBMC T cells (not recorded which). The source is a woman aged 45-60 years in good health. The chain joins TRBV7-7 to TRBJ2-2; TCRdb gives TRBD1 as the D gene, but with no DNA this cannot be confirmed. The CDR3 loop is CASSPPGRGNGELFF. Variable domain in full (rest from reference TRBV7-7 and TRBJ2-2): GAGVSQSPRYKVTKRGQDVTLRCDPISSHATLYWYQQALGQGPEFLTYFNYEAQPDKSGLPSDRFSAERPEGSISTLTIQRTEQRDSAMYRCASSPPGRGNGELFFGEGSRLTVL.